These T cell receptor beta chains were read from a single sample in a study of radiation and T cells in renal cell carcinoma. Measured with immunoSEQ multiplex PCR; TCRdb has only the in-frame clones, and not every one. The repertoire holds about 86,000 clones, with approximately 86% as singletons. The specimen comprised blood, sampled from a patient whose treatment included radiotherapy and nephrectomy. These receptors originate from a man in his fifties or sixties with renal cell carcinoma. Each CDR3 is given with its conserved first and last residue. Each record gives: D gene, J gene, clone size, V gene, CDR3 DNA, CDR3 protein. D genes are given only for firm matches. Not every row has a clone size; where given, it reads once, few, many or a size class.

>-|TRBJ2-7|once|TRBV5-1
TGCGCCAGCAGCTTGGCCTCGAGCGGGTACACCTACGAGCAGTACTTC
CASSLASSGYTYEQYF
>-|TRBJ1-4|-|TRBV7-8
TGTGCCAGCAGCTTAGTTTCTTTTTCGAGGGTTTCTAATGAAAAACTGTTTTTT
CASSLVSFSRVSNEKLFF
>-|TRBJ2-2|-|TRBV7-9
TGTGCCAGCACTCCCTGGAGAAACGACCGCACCGGGGAGCTGTTTTTT
CASTPWRNDRTGELFF
>-|TRBJ2-7|-|TRBV6-1
TGTGCCAGCAGCCTATGGGGCAGTAACGAGCAGTACTTC
CASSLWGSNEQYF
>TRBD1|TRBJ2-2|-|TRBV2
TGTGCCAGCAGGGGACAGGGGTCCGGGGAGCTGTTTTTT
CASRGQGSGELFF
>TRBD1|TRBJ1-6|-|TRBV10-3
TGTGCCATCAGTGGGACAGGGAGCGGTTCACCCCTCCACTTT
CAISGTGSGSPLHF
>-|TRBJ2-1|-|TRBV5-4
TGTGCCAGCAGCTTACAGAATACAAATTACAATGAGCAGTTCTTC
CASSLQNTNYNEQFF
>TRBD2|TRBJ2-7|-|TRBV18
TGTGCCAGCTCACCTAACTCGGGGAGGGGAGACTACGAGCAGTACTTC
CASSPNSGRGDYEQYF
>TRBD1|TRBJ1-1|-|TRBV28
TGTGCCAGCAGATTGGACAGGAGGGCTTTCTTT
CASRLDRRAFF
>-|TRBJ1-4|-|TRBV29-1
TGCAGCGTGGGGGGGGGAGTATCTGAAAAACTGTTTTTT
CSVGGGVSEKLFF
>TRBD1|TRBJ1-3|-|TRBV6-6
TGTGCCAGCACGGACAGGAGTGGAAACACCATATATTTT
CASTDRSGNTIYF
>TRBD1|TRBJ1-2|-|TRBV27
TGTGCCAGCAGTCCCGGACAGGCTATTGGCTACACCTTC
CASSPGQAIGYTF
>-|TRBJ1-4|-|TRBV5-1
TGCGCCAGCAGTCTGGCAGGGACTGAAAAACTGTTTTTT
CASSLAGTEKLFF
>-|TRBJ2-7|-|TRBV11-2
TGTGCCAGCAGCTACGACAGGACCTACGAGCAGTACTTC
CASSYDRTYEQYF
>-|TRBJ1-1|-|TRBV6-1
TGTGCCAGCAGTGTGGCGGGGCACACTGAAGCTTTCTTT
CASSVAGHTEAFF
>TRBD1|TRBJ2-6|once|TRBV7-9
TGTGCCAGCAGCCCTCGGGACAGGGCTTTTTACGTCCTGACTTTC
CASSPRDRAFYVLTF
>-|TRBJ1-3|-|TRBV5-1
TGCGCCAGCAGCTTGGCCTCAGGCCCCTCTGGAAACACCATATATTTT
CASSLASGPSGNTIYF
>TRBD1|TRBJ1-2|-|TRBV2
TGTGCCAGCAGTGACGGGACAGGCTATGGCTACACCTTC
CASSDGTGYGYTF
>TRBD1|TRBJ2-5|-|TRBV6-1
TGTGCCAGCATCCCGGGACAGGGTGTGGGCCAGTACTTC
CASIPGQGVGQYF
>-|TRBJ1-4|once|TRBV6-4
TGTGCCAGAACCCTACTTGCAACTAATGAAAAACTGTTTTTT
CARTLLATNEKLFF
>-|TRBJ2-1|once|TRBV7-2
TGTGCCAGCAGCTTAGGCTGGGGTGGCAATGAGCAGTTCTTC
CASSLGWGGNEQFF
>TRBD1|TRBJ1-2|-|TRBV4-1
TGCGCCAGCAGCCAAGACCGGACAGGGGGCATCTATGGCTACACCTTC
CASSQDRTGGIYGYTF
>-|TRBJ1-5|-|TRBV15
TGTGCCACCAGCAGAGAGGATCGGCAGGGTCAGCCCCAGCATTTT
CATSREDRQGQPQHF
>-|TRBJ2-6|-|TRBV7-9
TGTGCCAGCAGCTTCCTAGGTCTCTCTGGGGCCAACGTCCTGACTTTC
CASSFLGLSGANVLTF
>-|TRBJ2-5|-|TRBV7-9
TGTGCCAGCAGAGACCTGGGGGAAGAGACCCAGTACTTC
CASRDLGEETQYF
>-|TRBJ2-1|once|TRBV7-9
TGTGCCAGCAGCTTACCACTAGCCCGAATTGTCTACAATGAGCAGTTCTTC
CASSLPLARIVYNEQFF
>-|TRBJ2-3|-|TRBV18
TGTGCCAGCTCACCCCCGACTTCAGATACGCAGTATTTT
CASSPPTSDTQYF
>-|TRBJ1-2|-|TRBV30
TGTGCCTGGAGTAGATCCCCTAGGGCTGGCTACACCTTC
CAWSRSPRAGYTF
>TRBD2|TRBJ2-7|once|TRBV28
TGTGCCAGCGTTTCTAGCGGGAGACCCTACGAGCAGTACTTC
CASVSSGRPYEQYF
>-|TRBJ1-5|-|TRBV30
TGTGCCTGGAGTCGTACAGGGAGGGATTGGACCCAGCATTTT
CAWSRTGRDWTQHF
>TRBD2|TRBJ2-2|-|TRBV5-1
TGCGCCAGCAGCTTCATTGCGGGAGGTGCGAACACCGGGGAGCTGTTTTTT
CASSFIAGGANTGELFF
>-|TRBJ1-5|-|TRBV6-5
TGTGCCAGCAGTTACGGGCGGGGGGCCGGCAATCAGCCCCAGCATTTT
CASSYGRGAGNQPQHF
>-|TRBJ2-1|-|TRBV5-1
TGCGCCAGCAGCTTGGAGTCCGGGGGAAAGTGGTTTGAGCAGTTCTTC
CASSLESGGKWFEQFF
>-|TRBJ2-3|-|TRBV11-1
TGTGCCAGCAGCCCTGGGTCAGGGCGAAGCACAGATACGCAGTATTTT
CASSPGSGRSTDTQYF
>TRBD1|TRBJ2-7|-|TRBV7-2
TGTGCCAGCAGCCTACACGGGACAGGGGACTACTACGAGCAGTACTTC
CASSLHGTGDYYEQYF
>-|TRBJ1-5|-|TRBV4-2
TGTGCCAGCAGCCAAGATTCGGCAGTTAGCAATCAGCCCCAGCATTTT
CASSQDSAVSNQPQHF
>-|TRBJ1-3|once|TRBV29-1
TGCAGCGCCCCGTTTGGGTCTGGAAACACCATATATTTT
CSAPFGSGNTIYF
>-|TRBJ2-2|-|TRBV2
TGTGCCACCACCAAGGTTGCGAACACCGGGGAGCTGTTTTTT
CATTKVANTGELFF
>-|TRBJ2-7|-|TRBV4-3
TGCGCCAGCAGCCAAGGGGTCAAACATACGCGAATTCGGACTGTGCCCTACGAGCAGTACTTC
CASSQGVKHTRIRTVPYEQYF
>-|TRBJ2-3|-|TRBV9
TGTGCCAGCAGCGTAGTCGGGGGAGACACAGATACGCAGTATTTT
CASSVVGGDTDTQYF
>-|TRBJ1-2|medium-sized|TRBV6-1
TGTGCCAGCAGTGAAGCGGTAAGGGGCTACACCTTC
CASSEAVRGYTF
>-|TRBJ1-1|-|TRBV19
TGTGCCAGTAAATCGGACCTCCCCGAAGCTTTCTTT
CASKSDLPEAFF
>-|TRBJ2-6|-|TRBV30
TGTGCCTGGAGTGGAGAGGGGTACGTCCTGACTTTC
CAWSGEGYVLTF
>-|TRBJ1-6|few|TRBV4-2
TGTGCCAGCAGCCCGCTGCTTAACGGGTCACCCCTCCACTTT
CASSPLLNGSPLHF
>TRBD1|TRBJ2-5|-|TRBV7-9
TGTGCCAGCAGCTTAGGGACAGGGACTGTACAAGAGACCCAGTACTTC
CASSLGTGTVQETQYF
>-|TRBJ2-3|-|TRBV18
TGTGCCAGCTCACCTCCTAGCACAGATACGCAGTATTTT
CASSPPSTDTQYF